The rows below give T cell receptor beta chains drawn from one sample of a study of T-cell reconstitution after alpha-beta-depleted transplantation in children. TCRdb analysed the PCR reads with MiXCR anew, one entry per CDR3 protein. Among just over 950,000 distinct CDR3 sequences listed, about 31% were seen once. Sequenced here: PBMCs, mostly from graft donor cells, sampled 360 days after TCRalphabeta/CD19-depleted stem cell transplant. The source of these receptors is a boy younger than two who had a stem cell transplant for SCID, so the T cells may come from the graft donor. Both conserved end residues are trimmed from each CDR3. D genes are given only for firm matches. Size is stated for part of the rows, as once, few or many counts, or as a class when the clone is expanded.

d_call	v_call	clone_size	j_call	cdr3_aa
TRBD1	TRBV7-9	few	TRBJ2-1	ASSPGTGGRNEQF
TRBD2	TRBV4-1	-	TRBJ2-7	ASSQDRTSGGEEY
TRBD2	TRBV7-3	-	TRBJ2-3	ASSGGGTGDTQY
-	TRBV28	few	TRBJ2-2	ASSSSRVGPNTGELF
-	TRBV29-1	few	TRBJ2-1	SVGADRNNEQF
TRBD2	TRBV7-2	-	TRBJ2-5	ASSLAGLAGGQETQY
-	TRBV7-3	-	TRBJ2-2	ASSPDKLNTGELF
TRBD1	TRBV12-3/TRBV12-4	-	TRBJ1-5	ASSPGQGPNQPQH
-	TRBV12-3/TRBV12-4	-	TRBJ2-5	ASSPKGVLIQETQY
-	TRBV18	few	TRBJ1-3	ASSRSIGDGGNTIY
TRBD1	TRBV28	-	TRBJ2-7	ASSVWTGLEQY
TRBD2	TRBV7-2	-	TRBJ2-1	ASSSSGGRLNEQF
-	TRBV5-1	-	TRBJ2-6	ASSLGDARSGANVLT
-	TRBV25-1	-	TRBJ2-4	ASRGVGGAIAKNIQY
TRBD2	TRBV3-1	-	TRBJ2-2	ASSPWTSGSTGELF
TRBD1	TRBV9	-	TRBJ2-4	ASSVGGTGNIQY
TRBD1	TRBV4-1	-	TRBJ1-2	ASSQLSGTVYGYT
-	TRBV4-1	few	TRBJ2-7	ASSHDPDGSFPWEQY
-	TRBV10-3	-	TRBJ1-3	AISDIPQNTIY
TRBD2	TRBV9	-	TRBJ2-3	ASSVSRTSGETDTQY
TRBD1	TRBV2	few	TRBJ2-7	ASRGDSFPYEQY
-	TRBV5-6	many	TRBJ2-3	ASSDRPDTQY
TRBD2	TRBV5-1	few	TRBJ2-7	ASSLEHGGANEQY
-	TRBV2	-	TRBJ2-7	ASSQGSVTYEQY
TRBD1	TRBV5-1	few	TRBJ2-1	ASSPGQGSDEQF
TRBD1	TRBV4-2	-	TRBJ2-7	ASSQADRDHEQY
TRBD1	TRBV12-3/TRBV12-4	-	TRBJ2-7	ASSTTGERYEQY
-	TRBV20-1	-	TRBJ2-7	SARDQQNEQY
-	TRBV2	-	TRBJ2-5	ASSVGGVGWETQY
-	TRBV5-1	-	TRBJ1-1	ASSLAGIVLNTEAF
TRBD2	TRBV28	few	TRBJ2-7	ASTRAGAWTSDSYEQY
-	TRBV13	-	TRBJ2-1	ASSSRAGHSSYNEQF
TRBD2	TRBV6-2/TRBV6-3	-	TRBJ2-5	ASSRLAGGRIDGTQY
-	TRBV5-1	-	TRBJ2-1	ASSYTRGYEQF
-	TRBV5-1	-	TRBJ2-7	ASRPWGGQSYEQY
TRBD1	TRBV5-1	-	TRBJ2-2	ASSRGQAYTGELF
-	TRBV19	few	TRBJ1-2	ATIRYYPGDYGYT
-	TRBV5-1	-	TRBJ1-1	ASSLLGIGTEAF
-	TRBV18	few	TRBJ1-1	ASSPGLDTEAF
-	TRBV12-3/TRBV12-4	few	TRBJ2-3	ASLGDTQY
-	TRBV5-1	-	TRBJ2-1	ASTEGLVPTEQF
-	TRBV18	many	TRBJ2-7	ASSPLGYEQY
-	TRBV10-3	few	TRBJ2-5	ATGQLETQY
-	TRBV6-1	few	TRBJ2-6	ASFGVVGASGANVLT
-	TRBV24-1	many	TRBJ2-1	ATSDPRGNSYNEQF
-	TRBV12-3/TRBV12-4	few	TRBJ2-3	ASSFIVSDTQY
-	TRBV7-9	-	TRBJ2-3	ASSWPSYVREGDTQY
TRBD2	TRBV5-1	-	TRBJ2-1	ASSYVAGGNNEQF
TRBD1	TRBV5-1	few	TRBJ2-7	ASSMGQASYEQY
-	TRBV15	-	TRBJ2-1	ATSRSLDTGIYNEQF
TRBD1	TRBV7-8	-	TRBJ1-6	ASSLARQGASPLH
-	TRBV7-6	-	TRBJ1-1	ASSLEVAGGPGYTEAF
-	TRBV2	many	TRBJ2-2	ASRAGNTGELF
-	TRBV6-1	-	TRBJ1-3	ASSAGGISGNTIY
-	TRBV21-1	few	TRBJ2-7	ASTTQGCEQY
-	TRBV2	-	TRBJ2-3	ASSEWPSTDTQY
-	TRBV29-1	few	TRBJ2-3	SVERVSDTQY
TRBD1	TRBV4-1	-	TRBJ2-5	ASSQDPDREGGETQY
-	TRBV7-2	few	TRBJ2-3	ASPIGGDTQY
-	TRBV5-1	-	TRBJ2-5	ASSLTATWRGLTQETQY